Sequencing of this T cell receptor (beta chain) was carried out in a study of CD8 T cells in Susac syndrome. Whole-study context: Patients with Susac syndrome were therapy-naive, treated with corticosteroids, or treated with intravenous immunoglobulin alone when blood was collected.

With random hexamers, about 0.45 to 1 ug RNA was reverse transcribed. Across 54 Vbeta and 13 Jbeta, TCR beta CDR3 was amplified with immunoSEQ multiplex PCR. TCRdb redid the calling of the immunoSEQ multiplex PCR reads with MiXCR, one entry per CDR3 protein. The sample holds about 110,000 distinct CDR3 sequences, roughly 95% seen once. Trimming stripped 3 bases from V and 4 bases from J, with 17 bases between. There are 16 residues in the CDR3. Germline assignment: CDR1 PRHDT and CDR2 FYEKMQ (reference sequence). The specimen was CD8+ T cells from PBMCs. V gene TRBV13 combines with J gene TRBJ2-3; TRBD1 is a possible D gene (5 bases). This TCR came from a human donor with Susac syndrome. The CDR3 spells CASSFGRAGHADTQYF. The CDR3 coding sequence is TGTGCCAGCAGCTTTGGCAGGGCCGGGCATGCAGATACGCAGTATTTT.